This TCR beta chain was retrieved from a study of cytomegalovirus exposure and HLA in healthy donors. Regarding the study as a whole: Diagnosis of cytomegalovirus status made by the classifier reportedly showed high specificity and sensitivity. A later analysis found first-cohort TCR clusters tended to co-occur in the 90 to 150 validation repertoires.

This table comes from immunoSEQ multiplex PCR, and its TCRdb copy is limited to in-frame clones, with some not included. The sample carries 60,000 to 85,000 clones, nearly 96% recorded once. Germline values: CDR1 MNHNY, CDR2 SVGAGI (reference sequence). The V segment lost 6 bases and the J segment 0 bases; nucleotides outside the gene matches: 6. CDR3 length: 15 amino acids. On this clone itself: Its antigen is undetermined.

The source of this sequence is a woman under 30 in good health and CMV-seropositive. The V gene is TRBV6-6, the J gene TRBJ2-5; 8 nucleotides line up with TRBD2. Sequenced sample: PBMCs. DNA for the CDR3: TGTGCCAGCAGCCAACTAGCGGTGTACCAAGAGACCCAGTACTTC. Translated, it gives CASSQLAVYQETQYF.